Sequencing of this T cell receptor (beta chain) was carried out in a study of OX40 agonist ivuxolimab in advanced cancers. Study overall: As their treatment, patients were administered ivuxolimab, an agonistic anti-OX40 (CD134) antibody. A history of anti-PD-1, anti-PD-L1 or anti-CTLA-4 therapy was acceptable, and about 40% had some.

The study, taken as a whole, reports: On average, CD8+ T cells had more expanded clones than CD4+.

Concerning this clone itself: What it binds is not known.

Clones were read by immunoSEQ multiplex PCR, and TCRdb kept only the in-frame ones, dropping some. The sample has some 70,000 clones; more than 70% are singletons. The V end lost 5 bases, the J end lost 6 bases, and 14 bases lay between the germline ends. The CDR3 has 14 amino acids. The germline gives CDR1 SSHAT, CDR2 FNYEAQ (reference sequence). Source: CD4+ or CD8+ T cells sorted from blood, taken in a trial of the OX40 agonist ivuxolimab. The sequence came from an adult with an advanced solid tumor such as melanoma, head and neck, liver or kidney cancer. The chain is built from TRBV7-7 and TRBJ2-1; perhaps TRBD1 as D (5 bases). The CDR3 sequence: CASSPIGQGNEQFF. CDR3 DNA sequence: TGTGCCAGCAGCCCCATAGGCCAGGGCAATGAGCAGTTCTTC.